Listed below are T cell receptor beta chains from one sample, sequenced in a study of shared clonotypes between healthy human individuals. The table came from immunoSEQ multiplex PCR; TCRdb's copy has only in-frame clones and leaves some out. The sample holds 2,500,000 or so clones, just over 90% seen once. The specimen sequenced was naive CD4+ T cells sorted from blood. The receptors were sampled from a man younger than 30 in good health. The CDR3 runs from the conserved cysteine through the conserved F or W. Fields, in order: clone size, D gene, V gene, J gene, CDR3 protein, CDR3 DNA. The D gene is left open where the match is weak. Clone size is shown for a subset of rows, as once, few, many or a class of expanded clone.

clone_size: NA; d_call: NA; v_call: TRBV7-9; j_call: TRBJ1-2; cdr3_aa: CASSLVNSRNSNYGYTF; cdr3_nt: TGTGCCAGCAGCTTAGTTAACTCCAGGAACTCTAACTATGGCTACACCTTC
clone_size: NA; d_call: NA; v_call: TRBV6-5; j_call: TRBJ1-6; cdr3_aa: CASKWTNNSPLHF; cdr3_nt: TGTGCCAGCAAGTGGACAAATAATTCACCCCTCCACTTT
clone_size: NA; d_call: TRBD2; v_call: TRBV30; j_call: TRBJ2-7; cdr3_aa: CAWSGLAGVEQYF; cdr3_nt: TGTGCCTGGAGTGGTCTAGCGGGAGTCGAGCAGTACTTC
clone_size: NA; d_call: NA; v_call: TRBV5-1; j_call: TRBJ1-5; cdr3_aa: CASSTRAVNSNQPQHF; cdr3_nt: TGCGCCAGCAGCACGCGGGCAGTTAATAGCAATCAGCCCCAGCATTTT
clone_size: NA; d_call: NA; v_call: TRBV5-1; j_call: TRBJ1-3; cdr3_aa: CASSLIGSSGNTIYF; cdr3_nt: TGCGCCAGCAGCTTGATCGGGTCCTCTGGAAACACCATATATTTT
clone_size: NA; d_call: NA; v_call: TRBV19; j_call: TRBJ1-5; cdr3_aa: CASSAHRDVEPQHF; cdr3_nt: TGTGCCAGTAGTGCACACAGGGATGTGGAGCCCCAGCATTTT
clone_size: once; d_call: NA; v_call: TRBV18; j_call: TRBJ2-5; cdr3_aa: CASSPQGSGQETQYF; cdr3_nt: TGTGCCAGCTCACCCCAGGGGAGCGGACAAGAGACCCAGTACTTC
clone_size: few; d_call: TRBD1; v_call: TRBV2; j_call: TRBJ1-6; cdr3_aa: CASSRQGNSPLHF; cdr3_nt: TGTGCCAGCTCCCGACAGGGCAATTCACCCCTCCACTTT
clone_size: NA; d_call: NA; v_call: TRBV9; j_call: TRBJ1-2; cdr3_aa: CASSAHKGGNYGYTF; cdr3_nt: TGTGCCAGCAGCGCGCACAAGGGCGGGAACTATGGCTACACCTTC
clone_size: NA; d_call: TRBD2; v_call: TRBV4-1; j_call: TRBJ2-1; cdr3_aa: CASSYYQRGGLKNEQFF; cdr3_nt: TGCGCCAGCAGCTACTATCAACGGGGGGGATTGAAAAATGAGCAGTTCTTC
clone_size: NA; d_call: NA; v_call: TRBV18; j_call: TRBJ2-3; cdr3_aa: CASSPGASTDTQYF; cdr3_nt: TGTGCCAGCTCACCGGGGGCCAGCACAGATACGCAGTATTTT
clone_size: NA; d_call: NA; v_call: TRBV27; j_call: TRBJ1-2; cdr3_aa: CASSFEGTRSRWGTF; cdr3_nt: TGTGCCAGCAGTTTTGAGGGGACACGTTCGAGGTGGGGCACCTTC